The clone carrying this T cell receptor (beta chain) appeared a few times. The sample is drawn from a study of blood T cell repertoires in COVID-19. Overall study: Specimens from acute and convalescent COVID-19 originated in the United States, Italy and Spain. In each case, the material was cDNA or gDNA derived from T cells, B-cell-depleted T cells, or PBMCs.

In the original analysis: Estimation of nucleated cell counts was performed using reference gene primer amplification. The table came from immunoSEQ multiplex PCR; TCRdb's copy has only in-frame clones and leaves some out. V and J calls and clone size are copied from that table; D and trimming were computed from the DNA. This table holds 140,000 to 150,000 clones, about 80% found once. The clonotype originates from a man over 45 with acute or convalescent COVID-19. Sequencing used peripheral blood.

CDR3 DNA sequence: TGTGCCAGCAGCGTAGCAGGGACAGGGTTGAACACTGAAGCTTTCTTT. Its translation: CASSVAGTGLNTEAFF. This chain joins TRBV9 and TRBJ1-1; the match to TRBD1 covers 9 bases. V dropped 0 bases and J dropped 0; count of bases not matched to a gene: 3. This CDR3 comprises 16 residues. Germline CDR1 is SGDLS and CDR2 is YYNGEE. The full variable domain, in which reference TRBV9 and TRBJ1-1 provide the parts outside the CDR3, is DSGVTQTPKHLITATGQRVTLRCSPRSGDLSVYWYQQSLDQGLQFLIQYYNGEERAKGNILERFSAQQFPDLHSELNLSSLELGDSALYFCASSVAGTGLNTEAFFGQGTRLTVV.